This T cell receptor (beta chain) is drawn from a study of cytomegalovirus exposure and HLA in healthy donors. Points from the study as a whole: That first-cohort TCR clusters tended to co-occur in the roughly 130 validation repertoires was found in a later analysis. Reports credit the classifier with highly specific, highly sensitive diagnosis of cytomegalovirus status.

Some clones are missing from TCRdb's copy, which holds only in-frame ones; the method was immunoSEQ multiplex PCR. The profile shows fewer than 150,000 clones, just under 85% of them singletons. V lost 6 bases to trimming and J lost 1 base; unmatched junction nucleotides: 6. The CDR3 spans 15 residues. Germline V lookup: CDR1 MNHNS, CDR2 SASEGT. This clone was seen once. Antigen specificity is unknown. The chain combines TRBV6-1 with TRBJ2-7; TRBD1 aligns across 10 bases. Sequences were obtained from PBMCs. This receptor was identified in a man aged 25-45 years in good health and CMV-seropositive. The CDR3 DNA reads as TGTGCCAGCAGGAGGGACAGGGGTGTGTCCTACGAGCAGTACTTC. Its protein is CASRRDRGVSYEQYF.